The rows below give T cell receptor beta chains drawn from one sample of a study of blood T cells in healthy people across ages. MiXCR, applied by TCRdb to the 5' RACE reads, yields one record per CDR3 protein. Of roughly 1,800,000 distinct CDR3 sequences listed, 49% are singletons. Sequenced sample: blood. The receptors here all came from a woman aged 40 to 49 in good health. The CDR3 runs from the conserved cysteine through the conserved F or W. The D gene is left open where the match is weak. Only some rows state a clone size, as once, few, many or a class for expanded clones.

NA NA TRBV28 CASSRYPSETQYF
NA NA TRBV6-6 CASESGVQETQYF
NA TRBD2 TRBV6-2/TRBV6-3 CASSALGLAGGPSYNEQFF
NA TRBD2 TRBV25-1 CASSGGLAGGRNEQFF
NA NA TRBV28 CASSLIGGGRSKNIQYF
few TRBD1 TRBV20-1 CSAFFPTGPQETQYF
NA NA TRBV20-1 CSARVPGTNNEQFF
NA NA TRBV2 CASSFGYGETQYF
many NA TRBV5-5 CASRLGVEQFF
once NA TRBV6-2/TRBV6-3 CASSSHRGAAYEQYF
NA TRBD1 TRBV12-5 CASGSGQAPSNEQFF
few NA TRBV5-1 CASSSGYGYEQYF
NA NA TRBV4-2 CASSQDPGTNYNGQFF
NA NA TRBV20-1 CSARNQGRNEQFF
NA NA TRBV5-1 CASSLADSDIQYF
NA TRBD1 TRBV28 CASSSSGGKNEQYF
once NA TRBV29-1 CSVTVGGRTNEQYF
few NA TRBV28 CASSLSRPSGTQYF
NA TRBD1 TRBV20-1 CSATPSAGGRSEAFF
NA NA TRBV27 CASSLSKWSADTQYF
few NA TRBV7-9 CASSSWGRPQETQYF
few NA TRBV7-9 CASSTELGTYEQYF
NA NA TRBV21-1 CASSKNSGLYHGYTF
NA NA TRBV20-1 CSANHNQPQHF
few NA TRBV20-1 CSAGDRANYGYTF
NA NA TRBV20-1 CSARDPSRSNEQFF
many TRBD1 TRBV11-2 CASSLASGTGGDQPQHF
NA NA TRBV12-3/TRBV12-4 CASSWGLVGQPQHF
NA TRBD2 TRBV5-1 CASSLVAGGPAKNIQYF
NA NA TRBV5-5 CASSARTGLYEQYF
NA TRBD2 TRBV6-1 CASSPQRGLAGNEQFF